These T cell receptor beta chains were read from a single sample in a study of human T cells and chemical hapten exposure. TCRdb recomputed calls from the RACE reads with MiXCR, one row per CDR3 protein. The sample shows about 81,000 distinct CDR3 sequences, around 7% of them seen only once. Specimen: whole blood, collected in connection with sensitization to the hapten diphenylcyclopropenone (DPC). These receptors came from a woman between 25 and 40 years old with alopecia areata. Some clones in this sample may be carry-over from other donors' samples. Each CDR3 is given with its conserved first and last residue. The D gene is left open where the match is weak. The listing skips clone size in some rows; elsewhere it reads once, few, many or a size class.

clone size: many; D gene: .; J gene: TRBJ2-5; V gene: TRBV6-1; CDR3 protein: CASSEGPQETQYF; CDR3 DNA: TGTGCCAGCAGTGAAGGCCCCCAAGAGACCCAGTACTTC
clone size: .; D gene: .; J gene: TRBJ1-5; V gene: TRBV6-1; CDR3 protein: CASSGQLQGGNQPQHF; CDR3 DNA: TGTGCCAGCAGTGGACAACTCCAGGGAGGGAATCAGCCCCAGCATTTT
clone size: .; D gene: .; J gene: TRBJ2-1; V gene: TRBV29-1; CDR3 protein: CSVLDNEQFF; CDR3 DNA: TGCAGCGTTCTCGACAATGAGCAGTTCTTC
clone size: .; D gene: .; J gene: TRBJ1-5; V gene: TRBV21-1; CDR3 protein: CASSKGQPQHF; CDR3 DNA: TGTGCCAGCAGCAAAGGCCAGCCCCAGCATTTT
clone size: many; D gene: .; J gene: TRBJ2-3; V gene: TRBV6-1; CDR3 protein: CASSDRSGTDTQYF; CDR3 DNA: TGTGCCAGCAGTGACCGGTCTGGCACAGATACGCAGTATTTT
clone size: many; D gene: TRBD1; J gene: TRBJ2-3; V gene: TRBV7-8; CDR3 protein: CASSPIYRGRDTQYF; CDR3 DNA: TGTGCCAGCAGCCCCATCTACAGGGGGCGAGATACGCAGTATTTT
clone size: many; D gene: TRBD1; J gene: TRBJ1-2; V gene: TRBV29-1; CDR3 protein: CSGGTGEGYTF; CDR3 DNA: TGCAGCGGCGGGACAGGGGAAGGCTACACCTTC
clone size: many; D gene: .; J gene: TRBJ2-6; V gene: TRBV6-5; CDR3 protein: CASSYSRLGASGANVLTF; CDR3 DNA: TGTGCCAGCAGTTACTCCCGGTTGGGGGCTTCTGGGGCCAACGTCCTGACTTTC
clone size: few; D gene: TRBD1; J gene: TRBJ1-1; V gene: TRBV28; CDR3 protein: CASRRTGGVTEAFF; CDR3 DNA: TGTGCCAGCAGGCGGACAGGGGGCGTCACTGAAGCTTTCTTT
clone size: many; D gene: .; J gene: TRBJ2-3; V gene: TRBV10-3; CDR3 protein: CAISEALGPDTQYF; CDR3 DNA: TGTGCCATCAGTGAGGCCCTCGGCCCCGATACGCAGTATTTT
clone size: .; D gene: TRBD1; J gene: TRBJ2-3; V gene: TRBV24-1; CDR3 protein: CATSRGQGATDTQYF; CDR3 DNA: TGTGCCACCAGCAGGGGACAGGGGGCGACAGATACGCAGTATTTT
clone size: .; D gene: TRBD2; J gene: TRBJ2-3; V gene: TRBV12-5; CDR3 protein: CASLGLAGGREDTQYF; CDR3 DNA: TGTGCTAGCCTAGGACTAGCGGGGGGGCGGGAAGATACGCAGTATTTT
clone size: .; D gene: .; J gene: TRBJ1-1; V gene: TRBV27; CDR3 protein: CASSFRLSNTQAFF; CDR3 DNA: TGTGCCAGCAGTTTTCGCCTGTCGAACACTCAAGCTTTCTTT
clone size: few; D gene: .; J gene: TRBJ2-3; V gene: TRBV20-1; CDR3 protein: CSARDTSKTDTQYF; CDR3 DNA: TGCAGTGCTAGAGATACTAGTAAGACAGATACGCAGTATTTT
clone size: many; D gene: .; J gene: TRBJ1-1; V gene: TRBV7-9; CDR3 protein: CASSLGTINTEAFF; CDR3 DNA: TGTGCCAGCAGCTTAGGGACAATTAACACTGAAGCTTTCTTT
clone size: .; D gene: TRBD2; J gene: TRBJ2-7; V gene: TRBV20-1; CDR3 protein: CREGAGAYYEQYF; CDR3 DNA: TGCAGGGAGGGAGCGGGGGCCTACTACGAGCAGTACTTC
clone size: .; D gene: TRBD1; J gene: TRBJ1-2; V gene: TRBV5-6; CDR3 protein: CASSLGGQVFGYTF; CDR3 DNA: TGTGCCAGCAGCTTGGGGGGACAGGTGTTCGGCTACACCTTC
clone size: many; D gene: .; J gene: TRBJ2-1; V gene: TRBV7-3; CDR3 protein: CASSTSGTPGSNEQFF; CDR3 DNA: TGTGCCAGCAGCACTTCCGGGACTCCAGGGTCCAATGAGCAGTTCTTC
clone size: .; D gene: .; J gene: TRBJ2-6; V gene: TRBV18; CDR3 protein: CASSPPGGRANVLTF; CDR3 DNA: TGTGCCAGCTCACCACCCGGGGGTAGGGCCAACGTCCTGACTTTC
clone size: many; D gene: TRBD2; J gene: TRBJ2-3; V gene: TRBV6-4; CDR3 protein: CASSENGGATDTQYF; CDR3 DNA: TGTGCCAGCAGTGAAAACGGGGGGGCCACAGATACGCAGTATTTT
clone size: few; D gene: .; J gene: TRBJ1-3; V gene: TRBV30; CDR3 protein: CAWSMEATIYF; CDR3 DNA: TGTGCCTGGAGTATGGAGGCCACCATATATTTT
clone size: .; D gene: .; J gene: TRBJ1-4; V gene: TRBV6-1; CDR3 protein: CASSEAGGSLGFNEKLFF; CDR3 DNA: TGTGCCAGCAGTGAAGCCGGAGGCTCCTTGGGATTTAATGAAAAACTGTTTTTT
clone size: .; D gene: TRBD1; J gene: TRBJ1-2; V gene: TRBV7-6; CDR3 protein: CASSPQTGLSNYGYTF; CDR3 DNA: TGTGCCAGCAGCCCACAGACAGGGCTTTCTAACTATGGCTACACCTTC
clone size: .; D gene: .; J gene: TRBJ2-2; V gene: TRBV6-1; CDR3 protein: CASSEAGGRTGELFF; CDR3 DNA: TGTGCCAGCAGTGAAGCGGGGGGGCGGACCGGGGAGCTGTTTTTT
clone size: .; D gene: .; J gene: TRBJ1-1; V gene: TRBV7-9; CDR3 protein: CASSLGGRVNTEAFF; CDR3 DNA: TGTGCCAGCAGCTTAGGGGGCAGGGTGAACACTGAAGCTTTCTTT
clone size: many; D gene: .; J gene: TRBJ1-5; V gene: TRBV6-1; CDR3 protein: CASSEAWGLNQPQHF; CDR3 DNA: TGTGCCAGCAGTGAAGCCTGGGGGCTCAATCAGCCCCAGCATTTT
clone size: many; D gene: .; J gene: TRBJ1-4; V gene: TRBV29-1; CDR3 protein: CSGPGNTSPDEKLFF; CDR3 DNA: TGCAGCGGCCCCGGGAACACTTCCCCGGATGAAAAACTGTTTTTT
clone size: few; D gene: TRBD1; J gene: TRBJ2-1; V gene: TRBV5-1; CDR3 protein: CASSLRQGASNEQFF; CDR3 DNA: TGCGCCAGCAGCTTAAGACAGGGCGCGAGCAATGAGCAGTTCTTC
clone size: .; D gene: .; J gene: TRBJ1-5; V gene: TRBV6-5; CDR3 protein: CASRGGIGQPQHF; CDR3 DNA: TGTGCCAGCAGGGGGGGAATTGGTCAGCCCCAGCATTTT
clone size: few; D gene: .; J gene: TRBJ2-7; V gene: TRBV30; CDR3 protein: CAWSVLGGVSEQYF; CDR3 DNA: TGTGCCTGGAGTGTACTCGGGGGTGTTAGCGAGCAGTACTTC
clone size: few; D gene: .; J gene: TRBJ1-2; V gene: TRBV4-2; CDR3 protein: CASSQVSGNYGYTF; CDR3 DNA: TGTGCCAGCAGCCAAGTTTCAGGCAACTATGGCTACACCTTC
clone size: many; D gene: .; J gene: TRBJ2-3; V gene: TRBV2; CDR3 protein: CARAGTQPSTDTQYF; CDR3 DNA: TGTGCCCGCGCCGGCACTCAGCCTAGCACAGATACGCAGTATTTT
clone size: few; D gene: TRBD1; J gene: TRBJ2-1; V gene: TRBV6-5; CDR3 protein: CASSYGQGARDEQFF; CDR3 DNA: TGTGCCAGCAGTTACGGACAGGGGGCCCGGGATGAGCAGTTCTTC
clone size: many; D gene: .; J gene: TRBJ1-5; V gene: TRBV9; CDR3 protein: CASSGGDGPQPQHF; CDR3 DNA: TGTGCCAGCAGCGGAGGGGATGGTCCTCAGCCCCAGCATTTT
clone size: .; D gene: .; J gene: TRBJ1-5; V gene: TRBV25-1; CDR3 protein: CASSGGGPWPQHF; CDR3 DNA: TGTGCCAGCAGTGGCGGAGGGCCCTGGCCCCAGCATTTT
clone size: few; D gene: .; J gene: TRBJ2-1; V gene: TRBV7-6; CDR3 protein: CASSEGYSGQGAYNEQFF; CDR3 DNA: TGTGCCAGCAGCGAAGGATACTCGGGACAAGGAGCTTACAATGAGCAGTTCTTC
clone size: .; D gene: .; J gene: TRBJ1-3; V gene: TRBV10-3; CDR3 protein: CAISDGTSSGNTIYF; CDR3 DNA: TGTGCCATCAGTGACGGGACAAGCTCTGGAAACACCATATATTTT
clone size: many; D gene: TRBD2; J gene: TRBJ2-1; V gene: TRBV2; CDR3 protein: CASRGLSPYNEQFF; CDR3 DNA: TGTGCCAGCAGGGGACTATCCCCTTACAATGAGCAGTTCTTC
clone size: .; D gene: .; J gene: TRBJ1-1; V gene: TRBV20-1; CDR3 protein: CSATPGGMGTEAFF; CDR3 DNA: TGCAGTGCCACCCCGGGGGGCATGGGCACTGAAGCTTTCTTT
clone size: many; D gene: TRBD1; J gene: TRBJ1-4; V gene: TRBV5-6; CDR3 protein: CASSRTGRNEKLFF; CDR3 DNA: TGTGCCAGCAGTAGGACAGGCAGAAATGAAAAACTGTTTTTT
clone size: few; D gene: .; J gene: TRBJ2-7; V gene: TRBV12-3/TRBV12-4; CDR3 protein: CASSWRDEQYF; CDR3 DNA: TGTGCCAGCAGTTGGAGGGACGAGCAGTACTTC
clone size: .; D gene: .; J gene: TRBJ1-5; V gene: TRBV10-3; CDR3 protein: CAISAGDWFGNQPQHF; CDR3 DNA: TGTGCCATCTCGGCAGGGGATTGGTTTGGCAATCAGCCCCAGCATTTT
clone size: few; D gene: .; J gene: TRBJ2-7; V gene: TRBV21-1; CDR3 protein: CTRASGGSYEQYF; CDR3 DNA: TGTACCCGAGCTAGCGGGGGTTCCTACGAGCAGTACTTC
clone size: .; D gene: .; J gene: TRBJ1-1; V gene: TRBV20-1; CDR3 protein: CSARDWEGGGTEAFF; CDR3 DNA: TGCAGTGCTAGAGATTGGGAAGGGGGTGGGACTGAAGCTTTCTTT
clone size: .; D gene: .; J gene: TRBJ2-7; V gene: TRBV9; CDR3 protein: CASSVDGQPYEQYF; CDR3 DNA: TGTGCCAGCAGCGTAGACGGGCAACCCTACGAGCAGTACTTC
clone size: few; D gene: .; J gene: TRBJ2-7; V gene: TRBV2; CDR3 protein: CASVMRGGAYEQYF; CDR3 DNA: TGTGCCAGCGTGATGAGAGGGGGGGCCTACGAGCAGTACTTC
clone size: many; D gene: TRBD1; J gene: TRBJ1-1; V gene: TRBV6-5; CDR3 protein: CASSVQPGGWTEAFF; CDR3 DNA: TGTGCCAGCAGTGTTCAACCAGGGGGTTGGACTGAAGCTTTCTTT
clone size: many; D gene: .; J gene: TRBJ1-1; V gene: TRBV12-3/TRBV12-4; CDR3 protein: CASSFRREMNTEAFF; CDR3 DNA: TGTGCCAGCAGTTTCCGCAGGGAGATGAACACTGAAGCTTTCTTT
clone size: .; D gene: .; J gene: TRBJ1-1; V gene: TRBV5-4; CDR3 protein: CASSLEAPRTEAFF; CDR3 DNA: TGTGCCAGCAGCCTAGAGGCCCCCCGCACTGAAGCTTTCTTT